This is a list of T cell receptor beta chains from one sample in a study of Ad26.COV2.S vaccination and SARS-CoV-2 variants. The repertoire was sequenced with immunoSEQ multiplex PCR; TCRdb's copy has only in-frame clones and lacks some. The sample holds 300,000 to 350,000 clones, about 89% seen once. Sample: peripheral blood, taken in a trial of Ad26.COV2.S vaccine versus placebo. Source of these receptors: a person between 18 and 65 years old who received the Ad26.COV2.S COVID-19 vaccine or a placebo. Each CDR3 is given with its conserved first and last residue. The D gene is left open where the match is weak.

j_call | v_call | d_call | cdr3_nt | cdr3_aa
TRBJ2-2 | TRBV19 | . | TGTGCCAGTAGTAAACAGGGACCGAACACCGGGGAGCTGTTTTTT | CASSKQGPNTGELFF
TRBJ1-5 | TRBV30 | . | TGTGCCTGGAGTGTAAACCGGAAGGGGACGCTGGTCCAGCATTTT | CAWSVNRKGTLVQHF
TRBJ2-2 | TRBV9 | . | TGTGCCAGCGGGAAGAGCAGGAACACCGGGGAGCTGTTTTTT | CASGKSRNTGELFF
TRBJ1-4 | TRBV5-6 | . | TGTGCCAGCAGCTCCGGCCCAACAGCAACTAATGAAAAACTGTTTTTT | CASSSGPTATNEKLFF
TRBJ2-1 | TRBV6-2/TRBV6-3 | TRBD1 | TGTGCCAGCAGTTACTCGACAGGGATTAGCTACAATGAGCAGTTCTTC | CASSYSTGISYNEQFF
TRBJ1-5 | TRBV7-9 | . | TGTGCCAGCAGCTTAACAGGACAGCACAATCAGCCCCAGCATTTT | CASSLTGQHNQPQHF
TRBJ2-7 | TRBV7-9 | TRBD1 | TGTGCCGTTGGGACAGTTGCCTACGAGCAGTACTTC | CAVGTVAYEQYF
TRBJ1-2 | TRBV29-1 | . | TGCAGCGTCTTGGGGGGGCTTAACTATGGCTACACCTTC | CSVLGGLNYGYTF
TRBJ2-6 | TRBV28 | TRBD1 | TGTGCCAGCAGTACTTGGGACAGCCACTCTGGGGCCAACGTCCTGACTTTC | CASSTWDSHSGANVLTF
TRBJ1-5 | TRBV27 | . | TGTGCCAGAGGGAACAACCGACGCCAGCCCCAGCATTTT | CARGNNRRQPQHF
TRBJ2-7 | TRBV6-5 | . | TGTGCCAGCAGTTCCACCTTGGACATCCCCGAGCAGTACTTC | CASSSTLDIPEQYF